Following are 15 T cell receptor beta chains from one sample sequenced in a study of blood T cell repertoires in COVID-19. Clones were read by immunoSEQ multiplex PCR, and TCRdb kept only the in-frame ones, dropping some. Found here are about 83,000 clones, around 87% of them singletons; the top ten hold under 8.5%. The sequencing sample was made of peripheral blood. Receptor source: a man aged 80 or over with active or convalescent COVID-19.

This chain links TRBV4-1 with TRBJ1-6, with TRBD1 matching 8 bases. The junction had 11 bases not matched to a gene; V was cut back by 5 bases and J by 11 bases. Germline-derived CDR1 and CDR2 are MGHRA and YSYEKL. The CDR3 consists of 15 residues. CDR3 DNA sequence: TGCGCCAGCAGCACTGGACAGGGACCAGTTGCACCCCTCCACTTT. Protein: CASSTGQGPVAPLHF.

The chain combines TRBV5-1 with TRBJ2-5; 9 positions agree with TRBD1. This CDR3 comprises 14 residues. J was trimmed by 5 bases and V by 5 bases; bases with no gene match: 7. Per germline, CDR1 SGHRS and CDR2 YFSETQ. This chain's CDR3 is CASRRTGAMETQYF. CDR3 bases: TGCGCCAGCAGGAGGACAGGGGCAATGGAGACCCAGTACTTC.

The chain has TRBV24-1 and TRBJ2-2, with a weak D call TRBD2 (6 bases). CDR1 and CDR2 from the germline V gene are KGHDR and SFDVKD. Trimming removed 1 base from V and 5 bases from J, with 16 bases in between. The CDR3 consists of 17 residues. The CDR3 nucleotides read TGTGCCACCAGTGATTTTAAGGAGGGATCGATTACCGGGGAGCTGTTTTTT. Amino acid sequence: CATSDFKEGSITGELFF.

V is TRBV10-1 and J is TRBJ2-1, with a possible D match to TRBD2 (6 bases). CDR3 length: 15 residues. The germline V and J ends were trimmed by 3 bases and 4 bases, with 13 bases remaining between them. CDR1 is WNHNN and CDR2 is SYGVQD in the germline V gene (reference sequence). CDR3 loop: CASSEFRDLYNEQFF. CDR3 DNA: TGCGCCAGCAGTGAATTCAGGGACTTGTACAATGAGCAGTTCTTC.

The chain combines TRBV6-5 with TRBJ1-4; D perhaps matches TRBD1 (6 bases). The CDR3 runs to 13 residues. The V and J ends lost 2 bases and 7 bases respectively, with 8 bases between them. Germline V gene sequence: CDR1 MNHEY, CDR2 SVGAGI. CDR3 protein: CASSYEGGEKLFF. DNA for the CDR3: TGTGCCAGCAGTTACGAAGGGGGTGAAAAACTGTTTTTT.

V is TRBV19 and J is TRBJ1-4; 10 bases are shared with TRBD1. Trimming took 6 bases from V and 6 from J; bases not matched to a gene: 7. The germline V gene has CDR1 LNHDA and CDR2 SQIVND (reference sequence). This CDR3 is built from 15 residues. In nucleotides, the CDR3 is TGTGCCAGTAGCCTCGGGACAGGGGTGGATGAAAAACTGTTTTTT. Residues: CASSLGTGVDEKLFF. The variable domain in full, completed from reference TRBV19 and TRBJ1-4, reads DGGITQSPKYLFRKEGQNVTLSCEQNLNHDAMYWYRQDPGQGLRLIYYSQIVNDFQKGDIAEGYSVSREKKESFPLTVTSAQKNPTAFYLCASSLGTGVDEKLFFGSGTQLSVL.

V usage is TRBV5-6 and J usage is TRBJ1-2; TRBD1 matches at 8 bases. The CDR3 is 19 amino acids. Germline CDR1 reads SGHDT; CDR2 reads YYEEEE. The trim removed 2 bases at V and 2 bases at J, leaving 17 bases unmatched. The CDR3 protein is CASSLSGFSATGENYGYTF. CDR3 coding DNA: TGTGCCAGCAGCTTATCTGGGTTCTCTGCGACAGGGGAGAACTATGGCTACACCTTC. Using reference TRBV5-6 and TRBJ1-2 for the parts outside the CDR3, the full variable domain is DAGVTQSPTHLIKTRGQQVTLRCSPKSGHDTVSWYQQALGQGPQFIFQYYEEEERQRGNFPDRFSGHQFPNYSSELNVNALLLGDSALYLCASSLSGFSATGENYGYTFGSGTRLTVV.

The table lists this clone with a count of one. J is TRBJ2-1 and V is TRBV10-3, with D possibly TRBD2 on 5 matching bases. The V end lost 3 bases, the J end lost 4 bases, and 7 bases lay between the germline ends. Germline V gives CDR1 ENHRY, CDR2 SYGVKD. CDR3 size: 13 residues. CDR3 DNA sequence: TGTGCCATCAGTGAACGAGGGTACAATGAGCAGTTCTTC. It translates to CAISERGYNEQFF.

The rearrangement uses TRBV2 and TRBJ2-7; D possibly corresponds to TRBD1 (6 bases). In germline, CDR1 is SNHLY, CDR2 FYNNEI. The CDR3 consists of 12 residues. The ends were cut back, 4 bases at V and 4 bases at J, with 8 bases in the middle. CDR3: CASSVQGYEQYV. The CDR3 region has the DNA TGTGCCAGCAGTGTACAGGGTTACGAGCAGTACGTC.

The chain has TRBV4-1 and TRBJ1-1; D is perhaps TRBD1 (5 bases). Germline assignment: CDR1 MGHRA and CDR2 YSYEKL. The CDR3 loop spans 12 amino acids. The V end lost 7 bases, the J end lost 11 bases, and 17 bases lay between the germline ends. CDR3 amino acids: CASNRGRGVAFF. The CDR3 DNA follows: TGCGCCAGCAATCGGGGGAGAGGGGTGGCTTTCTTT.

The gene calls are TRBV5-1 and TRBJ1-2; D call uncertain. Germline lookup yields CDR1 SGHRS and CDR2 YFSETQ. The CDR3 has 15 amino acids. V was clipped by 0 bases and J by 0 bases, with 9 bases between them. The chain's CDR3 is CASSLVPEANYGYTF. Written as DNA, the CDR3 is TGCGCCAGCAGCTTGGTCCCAGAAGCTAACTATGGCTACACCTTC.

This chain uses TRBV3-1 (or the pseudogene TRBV3-2) with TRBJ2-4, with D tentatively TRBD1 (6 bases). This CDR3 region has 16 residues. Between the trimmed V and J ends, which lost 1 base and 6 bases, there was a span of 16 bases. CDR1 and CDR2 from the germline V gene are LGHDT and YNNKEL (reference sequence). The CDR3 region has the DNA TGTGCCAGCAGCCAAGCAACCAGGGGATGGGGAAACATTCAGTACTTC. It is translated as CASSQATRGWGNIQYF.

The chain has TRBV18 and TRBJ1-5; D uncertain. Germline V gene lookup returns CDR1 KGHSH and CDR2 LQKENI. V was trimmed by 6 bases and J by 4 bases, leaving 16 bases between them. CDR3 length: 15 amino acids. CDR3 coding DNA: TGTGCCAGCTCGCGGGGAGGTCGGGAAAATCAGCCCCAGCATTTT. Protein product: CASSRGGRENQPQHF.

The chain couples TRBV28 to TRBJ1-3, with D hard to call. Trimming removed 2 bases at V and 0 bases at J, with 5 bases between. This CDR3 contains 14 residues. In germline, CDR1 is MDHEN, CDR2 SYDVKM. The CDR3 DNA reads TGTGCCAGCAGTTTAGCGTACTCTGGAAACACCATATATTTT. Translated, it gives CASSLAYSGNTIYF. The full variable domain, with the rest looked up from reference TRBV28 and TRBJ1-3, is DVKVTQSSRYLVKRTGEKVFLECVQDMDHENMFWYRQDPGLGLRLIYFSYDVKMKEKGDIPEGYSVSREKKERFSLILESASTNQTSMYLCASSLAYSGNTIYFGEGSWLTVV.

This clone was seen a handful of times. The CDR3 bases are TGTGCCAGCAACCTAGGGGGCGCGGGATCCTACGAGCAGTACGTC. As protein: CASNLGGAGSYEQYV. The V and J genes are TRBV6-5 and TRBJ2-7, with TRBD1 as a possible D gene (7 bases). From germline, CDR1 is MNHEY and CDR2 SVGAGI. V gave up 7 bases and J gave up 1 base, with 17 bases separating them. The CDR3 sequence is 15 residues long.